Listed below are T cell receptor beta chains from one sample, sequenced in a study of cytomegalovirus exposure and HLA in healthy donors. Method: immunoSEQ multiplex PCR; TCRdb's copy keeps in-frame clones and lacks some. Among about 50,000 clones listed, about 77% were seen once. Sample: PBMCs. The receptor source for this set is a woman aged 40 to 50 in good health and CMV-seropositive. Both conserved end residues are part of each CDR3. D genes are given only for firm matches. A row's size may be missing; if present it is once, few, many or a size class.

V gene: TRBV29-1
D gene: TRBD1
J gene: TRBJ2-7
clone size: .
CDR3 length: 15
CDR3 protein: CSVESNRGEAYEQYF
CDR3 DNA: TGCAGCGTTGAGTCAAACAGGGGGGAGGCCTACGAGCAGTACTTC

V gene: TRBV6-5
D gene: .
J gene: TRBJ1-2
clone size: .
CDR3 length: 14
CDR3 protein: CASRTPSPGYGYTF
CDR3 DNA: TGTGCCAGCAGGACCCCCAGCCCGGGGTATGGCTACACCTTC

V gene: TRBV6-1
D gene: .
J gene: TRBJ1-1
clone size: .
CDR3 length: 13
CDR3 protein: CASNQGPNTEAFF
CDR3 DNA: TGTGCCAGCAATCAGGGCCCGAACACTGAAGCTTTCTTT

V gene: TRBV28
D gene: TRBD2
J gene: TRBJ2-5
clone size: .
CDR3 length: 16
CDR3 protein: CASSIRGLAVIETQYF
CDR3 DNA: TGTGCCAGCAGTATCCGGGGACTAGCGGTGATAGAGACCCAGTACTTC

V gene: TRBV10-3
D gene: TRBD2
J gene: TRBJ2-3
clone size: few
CDR3 length: 14
CDR3 protein: CAITRRGDTDTQYF
CDR3 DNA: TGTGCCATCACCCGGCGGGGGGATACAGATACGCAGTATTTT

V gene: TRBV7-8
D gene: .
J gene: TRBJ1-1
clone size: once
CDR3 length: 13
CDR3 protein: CASSTNVNTEAFF
CDR3 DNA: TGTGCCAGCAGCACTAATGTTAACACTGAAGCTTTCTTT

V gene: TRBV6-5
D gene: .
J gene: TRBJ2-7
clone size: .
CDR3 length: 12
CDR3 protein: CATQTGSYEQYF
CDR3 DNA: TGTGCCACGCAGACAGGCTCCTACGAGCAGTACTTC

V gene: TRBV11-2
D gene: .
J gene: TRBJ1-6
clone size: .
CDR3 length: 17
CDR3 protein: CASSLAGRSSYNSPLHF
CDR3 DNA: TGTGCCAGCAGCTTAGCAGGGCGGAGCTCCTATAATTCACCCCTCCACTTT

V gene: TRBV2
D gene: .
J gene: TRBJ2-7
clone size: .
CDR3 length: 14
CDR3 protein: CASSDVGRNYEQYF
CDR3 DNA: TGTGCCAGCAGTGATGTCGGCAGGAACTACGAGCAGTACTTC

V gene: TRBV28
D gene: .
J gene: TRBJ1-3
clone size: .
CDR3 length: 15
CDR3 protein: CASSQGSLSGNTIYF
CDR3 DNA: TGTGCCAGCAGCCAGGGGTCCCTCTCTGGAAACACCATATATTTT

V gene: TRBV7-2
D gene: TRBD1
J gene: TRBJ1-1
clone size: .
CDR3 length: 13
CDR3 protein: CASSLRQGTEAFF
CDR3 DNA: TGTGCCAGCAGCCTTCGACAGGGGACTGAAGCTTTCTTT

V gene: TRBV6-5
D gene: TRBD1
J gene: TRBJ2-1
clone size: few
CDR3 length: 16
CDR3 protein: CASSYSGTGGANEQFF
CDR3 DNA: TGTGCCAGCAGTTACTCCGGGACAGGGGGTGCGAATGAGCAGTTCTTC

V gene: TRBV27
D gene: TRBD1
J gene: TRBJ2-7
clone size: .
CDR3 length: 15
CDR3 protein: CASSPRQGGVYEQYF
CDR3 DNA: TGTGCCAGCAGTCCGAGACAGGGGGGGGTCTACGAGCAGTACTTC

V gene: TRBV7-9
D gene: TRBD2
J gene: TRBJ2-1
clone size: .
CDR3 length: 16
CDR3 protein: CASSPLLGGGAYEQFF
CDR3 DNA: TGTGCCAGCAGCCCACTCCTGGGCGGGGGGGCTTATGAGCAGTTCTTC

V gene: TRBV29-1
D gene: .
J gene: TRBJ2-3
clone size: .
CDR3 length: 12
CDR3 protein: CSVGGGTDTQYF
CDR3 DNA: TGCAGCGTTGGGGGGGGCACAGATACGCAGTATTTT

V gene: TRBV5-1
D gene: TRBD2
J gene: TRBJ2-7
clone size: .
CDR3 length: 15
CDR3 protein: CASSGGRGPPEEQYF
CDR3 DNA: TGCGCCAGCAGTGGTGGGAGGGGACCTCCGGAGGAGCAGTACTTC

V gene: TRBV18
D gene: .
J gene: TRBJ1-1
clone size: once
CDR3 length: 15
CDR3 protein: CASSPLLQLNTEAFF
CDR3 DNA: TGTGCCAGCTCACCACTTTTACAATTGAACACTGAAGCTTTCTTT

V gene: TRBV6-5
D gene: TRBD1
J gene: TRBJ1-2
clone size: .
CDR3 length: 13
CDR3 protein: CASRWDRGNGYTF
CDR3 DNA: TGTGCCAGCCGATGGGACAGGGGCAATGGCTACACCTTC

V gene: TRBV5-4
D gene: .
J gene: TRBJ1-6
clone size: .
CDR3 length: 14
CDR3 protein: CASSLDRVNSPLHF
CDR3 DNA: TGTGCCAGCAGCTTGGACAGGGTTAATTCACCCCTCCACTTT

V gene: TRBV4-1
D gene: TRBD1
J gene: TRBJ2-6
clone size: .
CDR3 length: 19
CDR3 protein: CASSQDGQGIASGANVLTF
CDR3 DNA: TGCGCCAGCAGCCAAGATGGACAGGGGATTGCCTCTGGGGCCAACGTCCTGACTTTC

V gene: TRBV16
D gene: .
J gene: TRBJ2-2
clone size: .
CDR3 length: 14
CDR3 protein: CASRKAPDTGELFF
CDR3 DNA: TGTGCCAGCAGAAAAGCCCCCGACACCGGGGAGCTGTTTTTT